Given below is one TCR beta chain in context. Its cognate antigen has yet to be identified. Base-call qualities are not available, and no considerably larger clone is one nucleotide away. This specimen belongs to a study of OX40 agonist ivuxolimab in advanced cancers. Regarding the complete study: Ivuxolimab was an agonistic, fully human IgG2 monoclonal antibody directed against OX40 (CD134), a costimulatory receptor. A male proportion of 70% to 90% and a mean age of approximately 58 years, ranging from 23 to 79, were recorded for the dose-escalation cohort. Intravenous ivuxolimab was administered to patients every 2 weeks at six dose levels: 0.01, 0.1, 0.3, 1.5, 3 and 10 mg/kg. The point of sequencing TCRbeta in the periphery was to test whether ivuxolimab changed TCR sequence diversity and drove clonal T-cell expansion. The monotherapy dose-escalation portion (N ≈ 52 patients) of the phase I ivuxolimab trial is reported in the paper. Prior anti-PD-1, anti-PD-L1 or anti-CTLA-4 therapy was permitted, and checkpoint inhibitors had been received by roughly 42% of dose-escalation patients. Partial responses occurred in three dose-escalation patients: two with cutaneous melanoma and one with hepatocellular carcinoma. Among the roughly 52 dose-escalation patients, some 20 had hepatocellular carcinoma, approximately 15 melanoma, 9 renal cell carcinoma and 9 head and neck cancer.

The CDR3, from cysteine to phenylalanine, totals 14 residues. The entry retains the CDR3 DNA only, 42 bases that are in frame from base 1. The junction shows trimming of 7 bases on V and 1 base on J, and the gene matches do not reach 6 bases of it. CDR1 and CDR2 (LGHNT, FRNRAP) derive from the germline V gene. Genomic DNA was isolated from the sorted cells so that the TCRbeta CDR3 region could be sequenced. TCRbeta CDR3 regions were sequenced using the immunoSEQ Assay. The table comes from immuneACCESS by way of TCRdb, which keeps in-frame sequences with V and J called. Part of the clones is missing from these tables; in studies checked, under half for an unresolved V gene and the rest for unknown reasons. Here the sample has about 83,000 clones; under 90% occur a single time. The ten largest clones capture approximately 1.9% of the sample. Findings and caveats that apply to the study as a whole: Clonal expansion of both CD4+ and CD8+ blood T cells was observed from baseline to week 6 at doses 0.1 to 3.0 mg/kg. The antigen specificity of the peripheral T cells that underwent clonal expansion was not determined. Low levels of normalized T-cell clonal expansion were also seen in some patients who did not respond. Partial responders in the 0.1-3.0 mg/kg groups had among the lowest normalized peripheral clonal expansion, especially among CD8+ T cells. After ivuxolimab, CD8+ T cells had more expanded clones than CD4+ T cells on average.

The trial excluded patients who had a history of autoimmune disease or were on systemic immunosuppression. Peripheral blood for TCR sequencing was collected from all dose cohorts at baseline, on cycle 4 day 1, and on cycle 7 day 1. The samples were taken from a phase I, first-in-human, multicenter, open-label dose-escalation trial of ivuxolimab. The trial enrolled adults with locally advanced or metastatic head and neck squamous cell, hepatocellular, melanoma or renal cell carcinoma. Before TCR sequencing, CD4+ T cells and CD8+ T cells were sorted from peripheral blood as separate populations. Here the sequenced sample was CD4+ or CD8+ T cells sorted from blood, taken in a trial of the OX40 agonist ivuxolimab. The sequence joins TRBV12-5 to TRBJ1-2, with 7 bases in between that match TRBD1. This clonotype originated in an adult with an advanced solid tumor such as melanoma, head and neck, liver or kidney cancer. The DNA reads TGTGCTAGTGCTCGTTCAGGGGGTAACTATGGCTACACCTTC. Translation gives CASARSGGNYGYTF.